The 10 T cell receptor beta chains below were found in one sample sequenced in a study of OX40 agonist ivuxolimab in advanced cancers. Sequenced by immunoSEQ multiplex PCR; TCRdb stores in-frame clones only, minus some. This table holds 30,000 to 35,000 clones, 80% to 85% found once. Specimen: CD4+ or CD8+ T cells sorted from blood, collected in a trial of the OX40 agonist ivuxolimab. Every receptor here comes from an adult with an advanced solid tumor such as melanoma, head and neck, liver or kidney cancer.

The chain recombines TRBV7-9 with TRBJ1-3; D remains unclear. V lost 1 base, J lost 3 bases, and 13 bases lay in between. Germline V gives CDR1 SEHNR, CDR2 FQNEAQ (reference sequence). This CDR3 comprises 16 residues. Here the CDR3 reads CASSLGSRVYGNTIYF. The CDR3, as DNA: TGTGCCAGCAGCTTAGGGTCGAGAGTTTATGGAAACACCATATATTTT.

The genes are TRBV7-3 and TRBJ1-5; D is perhaps TRBD1 (5 bases). Germline V lookup: CDR1 SGHTA, CDR2 FQGTGA. V was pared by 7 bases and J by 6 bases, with 25 bases between. The CDR3 runs to 17 residues. The CDR3 nucleotides are TGTGCCAGCAACTCCAGGGTTTTGGGGACTTCGGGTCAGCCCCAGCATTTT. Translated, it gives CASNSRVLGTSGQPQHF.

This clone was recorded only once. The V gene is TRBV6-5, the J gene TRBJ1-2; 7 bases are shared with TRBD1. V was pared by 0 bases and J by 8 bases, with 3 bases of the junction left unmatched. The germline gives CDR1 MNHEY, CDR2 SVGAGI. The CDR3 consists of 13 residues. CDR3 DNA sequence: TGTGCCAGCAGTTACTCTGGGGACAGAGGCTACACCTTC. Protein: CASSYSGDRGYTF.

The genes are TRBV9 and TRBJ2-3, with D tentatively TRBD2 (6 bases). CDR1 SGDLS and CDR2 YYNGEE come from the germline V gene. This CDR3 region has 13 residues. V lost 2 bases, J lost 6 bases, and 10 bases lay in between. CDR3 protein: CASSVSGGDTQYF. DNA for the CDR3: TGTGCCAGCAGCGTTAGTGGAGGGGATACGCAGTATTTT.

The V and J genes are TRBV13 and TRBJ1-3; D is ambiguous. The CDR3 has 14 residues. Germline CDR1 is PRHDT and CDR2 is FYEKMQ (reference sequence). V lost 0 bases and J 1 base, leaving 4 bases between the germline ends. CDR3 sequence reads: CASSLGDSGNTIYF. As DNA, the CDR3 is TGTGCCAGCAGCTTAGGGGATTCTGGAAACACCATATATTTT.

V usage is TRBV7-6 and J usage is TRBJ2-1; D is unclear. The CDR3 runs to 13 residues. Germline lookup yields CDR1 SGHVS and CDR2 FNYEAQ. Trimming pared 2 bases from V and 5 bases from J, leaving 7 bases between. CDR3 region: CASSLSLNNEQFF. The DNA for the CDR3 is TGTGCCAGCAGCTTATCCCTTAACAATGAGCAGTTCTTC.

The genes are TRBV6-4 and TRBJ1-1, with D unresolved. The V gene lost 5 bases and the J gene lost 6 bases, with 10 bases spanning the gap. Germline CDR1 is MRHNA and CDR2 is SNTAGT. The length of the CDR3 is 12 residues. CDR3 residues: CASSYTPPEAFF. The CDR3, as DNA: TGTGCCAGCAGTTATACCCCCCCTGAAGCTTTCTTT.

The rearrangement uses TRBV6-1 and TRBJ2-5; possibly TRBD2 for D (6 bases). The end of the DNA fits TRBJ2-7 better, so the J call may be wrong. CDR1 is MNHNS, CDR2 SASEGT, per germline. This CDR3 comprises 10 residues. CDR3 loop: CATRTIEQYF. CDR3 bases: TGTGCCACCAGGACTATCGAGCAGTACTTC.

This clone was seen once. V gene TRBV23-1 combines with J gene TRBJ1-4, with D perhaps matching TRBD1 (5 bases). TRBV23-1 is classed as an ORF, of uncertain function. Trimming stripped 1 base from V and 7 bases from J, with 25 bases between. The CDR3 extends over 19 amino acids. In nucleotides, the CDR3 is TGCGCCAGCAGTCAATTTGCCACCCCCCTAGGGGCGCAAATTGAAAAACTGTTTTTT. Protein product: CASSQFATPLGAQIEKLFF.

The rearrangement links TRBV30 to TRBJ2-5; D unresolved. This CDR3 has 13 residues. Germline V gives CDR1 GTSNPN, CDR2 SVGIG (reference sequence). V lost 1 base and J lost 2, with 8 bases in between. CDR3 in amino acids: CAWSEPLQETQYF. The CDR3 coding sequence is TGTGCCTGGAGTGAGCCCCTACAAGAGACCCAGTACTTC.